This entry lists 18 T cell receptor beta chains sequenced from one sample in a study of read filtering for tumor transcriptome and immune sequencing. The library was built from roughly 400 ng RNA with molecular barcoded adaptors for alpha/delta and beta/gamma chains. TCRdb used MiXCR to reprocess the reads, holding one entry per CDR3 protein. The sample shows about 58,000 distinct CDR3 sequences, over 9% of them seen only once. The sample taken for sequencing was a population of CD138-negative cells sorted from bone marrow. These receptor sequences come from a donor older than 35 with multiple myeloma.

There are many counts of this clonotype. The chain links TRBV7-9 to TRBJ2-5; tentative D call: TRBD2 (6 bases). This CDR3 contains 14 residues. Per the germline V gene, CDR1 is SEHNR and CDR2 is FQNEAQ (reference sequence). Trimming left V 0 bases short and J 5 bases short, with 10 bases between. The CDR3: CASSLARAGETQYF. CDR3 bases: TGTGCCAGCAGCTTAGCCCGGGCGGGGGAGACCCAGTACTTC.

V is TRBV11-2 and J is TRBJ2-5; D possibly corresponds to TRBD1 (7 bases). Trimming took 5 bases from V and 5 from J, leaving 15 bases between them. CDR1 SGHAT and CDR2 FQNNGV come from the germline V gene. The CDR3 loop spans 14 amino acids. CDR3 DNA: TGTGCCAGCAGCGCCCAGGGGGGTACGGAGACCCAGTACTTC. Protein product: CASSAQGGTETQYF.

Note on this clonotype: A much larger clone lies a single base off, so this may be a read error. DNA for the CDR3: TGTGCCAGCCTGGGTTTCAGAAACACCATATATTTT. It specifies CASLGFRNTIYF. The chain joins TRBV28 to TRBJ1-3; D is uncertain. The CDR3 has 12 amino acids. V dropped 8 bases and J dropped 5 bases, with 10 bases sitting between them. Looked up from germline, CDR1 is MDHEN and CDR2 is SYDVKM.

In regard to this clonotype: A single base separates this from a much larger clone, so it may be a read error. The conserved final phenylalanine or tryptophan is absent from the CDR3, which likely points to a read error. This rearrangement joins TRBV12-3 or TRBV12-4 to TRBJ2-7; D might be TRBD1 (6 bases). CDR3 length: 14 amino acids. The germline V and J ends were trimmed by 6 bases and 2 bases, with 14 bases remaining between them. CDR3 DNA: TGTGCCAGCAGCCCCCGGCAGGGGCCCTACGAGCAGTACCTC. As protein: CASSPRQGPYEQYL.

This clonotype was detected ten times or more. The chain is built from TRBV20-1 and TRBJ1-5; D might be TRBD1 (5 bases). CDR3 length equals 15 residues. With 0 bases removed from V and 1 base from J, the gap between germline ends came to 10 bases. Germline CDR1 and CDR2: DFQATT and SNEGSKA (reference sequence). The CDR3 DNA sequence: TGCAGTGCTAGAGAAGGGGAGGGCAGCAATCAGCCCCAGCATTTT. It translates to CSAREGEGSNQPQHF.

The rearrangement joins TRBV23-1 to TRBJ1-1, with D tentatively TRBD1 (5 bases). TRBV23-1 is flagged as an ORF with uncertain function. Trimming took off 3 bases at V and 3 bases at J, with 17 bases between the two ends. This CDR3 contains 16 residues. The CDR3 sequence: CASSQLARDVDTEAFF. CDR3 sequence (DNA): TGCGCCAGCAGTCAGCTGGCCAGGGATGTCGACACTGAAGCTTTCTTT.

CDR3 in amino acids: CASSHPERDTSTDTQYF. DNA of the CDR3: TGTGCCAGCAGCCACCCGGAAAGGGACACCAGCACAGATACGCAGTATTTT. The chain is built from TRBV7-6 and TRBJ2-3; possibly TRBD1 for D (6 bases). The CDR3 loop spans 17 amino acids. V lost 5 bases, J lost 0 bases, and 18 bases lay in between. Germline V gene sequence: CDR1 SGHVS, CDR2 FNYEAQ.

This clonotype was seen many times. This chain uses TRBV11-2 with TRBJ1-1, with D possibly TRBD1 on 6 matching bases. CDR1 SGHAT and CDR2 FQNNGV come from the germline V gene. The CDR3 has 14 residues. V was pared by 5 bases and J by 2 bases, with 12 bases between. The CDR3 coding sequence is TGTGCCAGCAGCCATCCGGGACATAACACTGAAGCTTTCTTT. The encoded protein is CASSHPGHNTEAFF.

This clonotype was found many times. This chain joins TRBV4-1 and TRBJ2-1, with 9 bases fitting TRBD1. Germline CDR1 MGHRA, CDR2 YSYEKL. CDR3 length: 15 amino acids. V lost 1 base and J lost 6; bases outside the gene matches: 4. The CDR3 here is CASSQAGDRVNEQFF. Written as DNA, the CDR3 is TGCGCCAGCAGCCAAGCCGGGGACAGGGTCAATGAGCAGTTCTTC.

In its sample, this clonotype was seen many times. V is TRBV29-1 and J is TRBJ2-3, with a tentative D call TRBD2 (6 bases). The CDR3 is made up of 15 amino acids. Trimming shortened V by 4 bases and J by 2 bases, and 16 bases separated the two germline ends. Per the germline V gene, CDR1 is SQVTM and CDR2 is ANQGSEA. Written as DNA, the CDR3 is TGCAGCGTTGGCGGGGCCCAGCGGCTCACAGATACGCAGTATTTT. Protein: CSVGGAQRLTDTQYF.

This clonotype has a count of ten or more. The rearrangement joins TRBV9 to TRBJ2-7; TRBD1 aligns across 8 bases. This CDR3 is 14 amino acids long. With 0 bases clipped from V and 7 bases from J, the junction kept 6 bases outside the gene matches. Germline V CDR1 and CDR2: SGDLS, YYNGEE. The CDR3: CASSVEGQAREQYF. The CDR3 nucleotides read TGTGCCAGCAGCGTAGAGGGACAGGCCAGGGAGCAGTACTTC.

This clonotype was recorded at least ten times. The chain is built from TRBV5-5 and TRBJ1-5; 9 bases align to TRBD1. In germline, CDR1 is SGHKS, CDR2 YYEKEE (reference sequence). The CDR3 covers 16 residues. With V trimmed by 4 bases and J by 0 bases, 5 bases remained unmatched. This CDR3 reads CASSRDRANSNQPQHF. Here the CDR3 DNA reads TGTGCCAGCAGCCGGGACAGGGCCAATAGCAATCAGCCCCAGCATTTT.

The table lists this clonotype with many counts. This chain connects TRBV12-3 or TRBV12-4 to TRBJ2-1, with 9 bases lining up with TRBD1. The CDR3 sequence is 16 residues long. Unmatched junction bases numbered 6, after V lost 5 bases and J lost 1 base. The CDR3 DNA is TGTGCCAGCAGTAACCCGACAGGGGGATCCTACAATGAGCAGTTCTTC. It translates to CASSNPTGGSYNEQFF.

V gene TRBV14 combines with J gene TRBJ2-1; 9 nucleotides line up with TRBD1. CDR3 size: 15 residues. V shed 4 bases, J shed 7 bases, and the junction held 8 bases outside the gene matches. Germline V lookup: CDR1 SGHDN, CDR2 FVKESK. The CDR3 sequence is CASSPAGTGTNEQFF. CDR3 nucleotide sequence: TGTGCCAGCAGCCCCGCCGGGACAGGGACTAATGAGCAGTTCTTC.

There are many counts of this clonotype. This chain joins TRBV20-1 and TRBJ2-1, with 9 bases matching TRBD1. The CDR3 sequence is 14 residues long. Per germline, CDR1 DFQATT and CDR2 SNEGSKA (reference sequence). The ends lost 1 base at V and 10 bases at J; junction bases unmatched: 8. For the CDR3, the DNA is TGCAGTGCTAGAGTGACAGGGGGGCTGGGGGAGCAGTTCTTC. Amino acids: CSARVTGGLGEQFF.

To note about this clonotype: A much larger clone lies one base from this, so it may be a read error. The V gene is TRBV20-1, the J gene TRBJ1-1, with 9 positions matching TRBD1. Germline CDR1 and CDR2: DFQATT and SNEGSKA (reference sequence). The CDR3 runs to 13 residues. The CDR3: CSAGTGMNIEAFF. The CDR3 coding sequence is TGCAGTGCTGGGACAGGGATGAACATTGAAGCTTTCTTT.

A few counts support this clonotype. J is TRBJ1-1 and V is TRBV18; TRBD1 is a possible D gene (5 bases). The V gene lost 1 base and the J gene lost 3 bases, with 9 bases spanning the gap. CDR1 and CDR2 from the germline V gene are KGHSH and LQKENI. The CDR3 spans 14 residues. The CDR3 DNA follows: TGTGCCAGCTCACCACGGACGGGGGACACTGAAGCTTTCTTT. Amino acid sequence: CASSPRTGDTEAFF.

The genes are TRBV29-1 and TRBJ1-5; maybe TRBD1 (6 bases). The CDR3 runs to 13 residues. Deletions cut 6 bases from V and 9 bases from J, with 18 bases between. Germline lookup yields CDR1 SQVTM and CDR2 ANQGSEA. The CDR3 DNA reads as TGCAGCGTAGTACAGGGACCGGGTCGGCCCCAGCATTTT. Translated: CSVVQGPGRPQHF.